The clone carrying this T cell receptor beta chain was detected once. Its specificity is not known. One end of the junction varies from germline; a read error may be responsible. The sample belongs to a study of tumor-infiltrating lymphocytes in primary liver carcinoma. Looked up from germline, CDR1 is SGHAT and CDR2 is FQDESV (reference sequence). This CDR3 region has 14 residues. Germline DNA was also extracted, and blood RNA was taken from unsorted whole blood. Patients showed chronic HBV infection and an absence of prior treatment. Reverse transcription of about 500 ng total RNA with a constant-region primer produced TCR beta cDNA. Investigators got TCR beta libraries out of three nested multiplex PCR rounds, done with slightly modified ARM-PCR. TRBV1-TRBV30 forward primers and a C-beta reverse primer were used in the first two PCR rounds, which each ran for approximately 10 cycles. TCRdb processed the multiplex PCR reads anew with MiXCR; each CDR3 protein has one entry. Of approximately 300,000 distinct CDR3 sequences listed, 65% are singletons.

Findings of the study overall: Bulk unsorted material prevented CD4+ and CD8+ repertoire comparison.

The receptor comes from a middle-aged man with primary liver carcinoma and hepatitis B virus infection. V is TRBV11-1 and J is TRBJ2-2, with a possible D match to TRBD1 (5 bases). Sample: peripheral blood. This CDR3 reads CDSSPNRGTGELFF. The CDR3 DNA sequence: TGCGACAGCAGCCCAAACAGAGGAACCGGGGAGCTGTTTTTT.